Listed below are T cell receptor beta chains from one sample, sequenced in a study of shared clonotypes between healthy human individuals. The method was immunoSEQ multiplex PCR; TCRdb's version includes in-frame clones alone and lacks a portion of them. The sample carries roughly 2.6 million clones, 90% to 95% recorded once. Sequenced input: naive CD4+ T cells sorted from blood. The receptors were sampled from a man aged 18 to 30 in good health. Both conserved end residues are part of each CDR3. The order of the fields is J gene, V gene, D gene, clone size, CDR3 protein, CDR3 DNA. D genes are given only for firm matches. Clone size is given for some rows only: seen once, a few or many times, or a class if the clone is expanded.

j_call: TRBJ1-2
v_call: TRBV15
d_call: -
clone_size: -
cdr3_aa: CATSRNPTENYGYTF
cdr3_nt: TGTGCCACCAGCAGAAACCCTACAGAGAACTATGGCTACACCTTC

j_call: TRBJ1-3
v_call: TRBV7-2
d_call: -
clone_size: -
cdr3_aa: CASSFGPTGNTIYF
cdr3_nt: TGTGCCAGCAGCTTCGGTCCCACGGGAAACACCATATATTTT

j_call: TRBJ2-7
v_call: TRBV6-1
d_call: -
clone_size: -
cdr3_aa: CASVAGGPVTAEQYF
cdr3_nt: TGTGCCAGCGTGGCAGGAGGACCTGTCACAGCCGAGCAGTACTTC

j_call: TRBJ2-7
v_call: TRBV28
d_call: TRBD1
clone_size: -
cdr3_aa: CASTVGDRGPGEQYF
cdr3_nt: TGTGCCAGCACCGTCGGGGACAGGGGGCCGGGGGAGCAGTACTTC

j_call: TRBJ1-5
v_call: TRBV28
d_call: -
clone_size: once
cdr3_aa: CASSLEIQWDGPNQPQHF
cdr3_nt: TGTGCCAGCAGTCTAGAGATTCAGTGGGACGGACCCAATCAGCCCCAGCATTTT

j_call: TRBJ1-1
v_call: TRBV29-1
d_call: TRBD1
clone_size: -
cdr3_aa: CSVGDRRNTEAFF
cdr3_nt: TGCAGCGTTGGGGACAGGCGCAACACTGAAGCTTTCTTT

j_call: TRBJ2-7
v_call: TRBV27
d_call: TRBD1
clone_size: -
cdr3_aa: CASRRAIVGTEYEQYF
cdr3_nt: TGTGCCAGCAGGCGAGCCATCGTCGGGACAGAATACGAGCAGTACTTC

j_call: TRBJ1-1
v_call: TRBV2
d_call: -
clone_size: -
cdr3_aa: CASSSSVNTEAFF
cdr3_nt: -

j_call: TRBJ1-6
v_call: TRBV28
d_call: -
clone_size: -
cdr3_aa: CASSLGTPDSPLHF
cdr3_nt: TGTGCCAGCAGTTTAGGGACGCCCGATTCACCCCTCCACTTT

j_call: TRBJ2-3
v_call: TRBV5-1
d_call: TRBD2
clone_size: -
cdr3_aa: CASSVSGGAADTQYF
cdr3_nt: TGCGCCAGCAGCGTTAGCGGGGGGGCGGCAGATACGCAGTATTTT

j_call: TRBJ2-3
v_call: TRBV7-2
d_call: TRBD2
clone_size: -
cdr3_aa: CASSLASGGRSTDTQYF
cdr3_nt: TGTGCCAGCAGCTTAGCCAGCGGGGGCCGGAGCACAGATACGCAGTATTTT

j_call: TRBJ2-4
v_call: TRBV30
d_call: TRBD2
clone_size: -
cdr3_aa: CAWRPGLANKGDIQYF
cdr3_nt: TGTGCCTGGAGGCCCGGACTAGCGAATAAGGGGGACATTCAGTACTTC

j_call: TRBJ2-2
v_call: TRBV18
d_call: -
clone_size: -
cdr3_aa: CASSANTGELFF
cdr3_nt: TGTGCCAGCTCAGCGAACACCGGGGAGCTGTTTTTT

j_call: TRBJ1-5
v_call: TRBV6-1
d_call: -
clone_size: -
cdr3_aa: CAARKEVGNQPQHF
cdr3_nt: TGTGCCGCACGGAAAGAGGTAGGGAATCAGCCCCAGCATTTT

j_call: TRBJ1-6
v_call: TRBV19
d_call: -
clone_size: few
cdr3_aa: CASSIPSTSPLHF
cdr3_nt: TGTGCCAGTAGTATTCCCTCAACTTCACCCCTCCACTTT

j_call: TRBJ2-5
v_call: TRBV5-5
d_call: -
clone_size: -
cdr3_aa: CASSLKGKETQYF
cdr3_nt: TGTGCCAGCAGCTTGAAGGGGAAAGAGACCCAGTACTTC

j_call: TRBJ2-3
v_call: TRBV10-3
d_call: TRBD1
clone_size: -
cdr3_aa: CAITPTGDTDTQYF
cdr3_nt: TGTGCCATCACCCCGACAGGGGACACAGATACGCAGTATTTT